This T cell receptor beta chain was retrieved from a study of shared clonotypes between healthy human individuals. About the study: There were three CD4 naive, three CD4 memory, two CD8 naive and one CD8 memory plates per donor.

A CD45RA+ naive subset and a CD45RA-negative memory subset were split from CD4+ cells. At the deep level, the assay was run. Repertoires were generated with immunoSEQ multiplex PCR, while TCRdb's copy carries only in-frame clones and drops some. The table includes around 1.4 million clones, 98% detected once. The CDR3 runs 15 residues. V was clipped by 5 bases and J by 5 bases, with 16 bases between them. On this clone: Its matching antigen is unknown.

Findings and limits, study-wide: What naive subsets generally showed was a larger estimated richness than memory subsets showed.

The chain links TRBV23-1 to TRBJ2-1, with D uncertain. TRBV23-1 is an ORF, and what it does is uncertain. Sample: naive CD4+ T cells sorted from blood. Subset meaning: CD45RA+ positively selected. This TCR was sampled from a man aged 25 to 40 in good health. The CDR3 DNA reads TGCGCCAGCAGTTCCCGGACGCCTCTGGACAATGAGCAGTTCTTC. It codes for CASSSRTPLDNEQFF.